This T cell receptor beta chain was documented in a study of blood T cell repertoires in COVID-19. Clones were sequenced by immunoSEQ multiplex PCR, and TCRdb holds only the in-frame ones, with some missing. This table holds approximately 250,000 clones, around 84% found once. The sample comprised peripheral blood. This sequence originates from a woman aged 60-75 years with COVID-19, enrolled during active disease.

CDR3 loop: CASSPSHPRLAGGETQYF. In nucleotides, the CDR3 is TGCGCCAGCAGCCCGTCCCACCCGCGACTAGCGGGAGGGGAGACCCAGTACTTC. The rearrangement links TRBV4-1 to TRBJ2-5; the match to TRBD2 covers 14 bases. Losses at the gene ends were 4 bases for V and 5 bases for J; bases not matched to a gene: 12. Germline V gives CDR1 MGHRA, CDR2 YSYEKL. The length of the CDR3 is 18 residues.